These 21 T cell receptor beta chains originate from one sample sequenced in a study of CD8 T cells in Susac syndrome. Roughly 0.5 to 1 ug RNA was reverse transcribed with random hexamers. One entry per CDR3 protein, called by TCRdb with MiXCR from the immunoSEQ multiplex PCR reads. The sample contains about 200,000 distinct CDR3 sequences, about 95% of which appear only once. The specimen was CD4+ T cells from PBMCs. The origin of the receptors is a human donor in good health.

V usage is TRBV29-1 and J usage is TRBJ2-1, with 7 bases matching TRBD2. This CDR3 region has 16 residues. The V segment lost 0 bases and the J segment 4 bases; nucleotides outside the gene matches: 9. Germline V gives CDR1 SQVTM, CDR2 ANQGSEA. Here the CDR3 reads CSVEDRTRSEYNEQFF. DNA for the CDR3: TGCAGCGTTGAAGATAGGACTAGAAGTGAGTACAATGAGCAGTTCTTC.

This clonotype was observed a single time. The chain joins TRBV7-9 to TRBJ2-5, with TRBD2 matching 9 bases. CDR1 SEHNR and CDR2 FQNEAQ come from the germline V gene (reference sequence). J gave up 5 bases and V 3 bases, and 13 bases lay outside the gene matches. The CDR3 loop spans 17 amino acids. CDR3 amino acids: CASSFLTAGGVHETQYF. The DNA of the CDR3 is TGTGCCAGCAGCTTCCTTACAGCGGGAGGAGTACACGAGACCCAGTACTTC.

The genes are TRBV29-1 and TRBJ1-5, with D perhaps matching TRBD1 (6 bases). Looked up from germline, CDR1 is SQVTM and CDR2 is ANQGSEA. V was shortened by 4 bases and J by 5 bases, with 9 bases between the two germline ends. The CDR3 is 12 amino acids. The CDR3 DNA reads TGCAGCGTTGGGGACAAAGATCAGCCCCAGCATTTT. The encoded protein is CSVGDKDQPQHF.

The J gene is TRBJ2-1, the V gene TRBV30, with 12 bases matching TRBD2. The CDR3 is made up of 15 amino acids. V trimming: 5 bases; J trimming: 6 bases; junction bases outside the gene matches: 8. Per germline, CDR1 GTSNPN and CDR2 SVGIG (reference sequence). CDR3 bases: TGTGCCTGGGTTACCGGGACTAGCGGGCCCAATGAGCAGTTCTTC. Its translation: CAWVTGTSGPNEQFF.

The CDR3 bases are TGCGCCAGCAGTGAGGGCAGCGGCAAAAACATTCAGTACTTC. Translation gives CASSEGSGKNIQYF. The chain couples TRBV10-2 to TRBJ2-4; perhaps TRBD2 as D (5 bases). The CDR3 is made up of 14 amino acids. The V end lost 2 bases, the J end lost 3 bases, and 8 bases lay between the germline ends. CDR1 and CDR2 from the germline V gene are WSHSY and SAAADI.

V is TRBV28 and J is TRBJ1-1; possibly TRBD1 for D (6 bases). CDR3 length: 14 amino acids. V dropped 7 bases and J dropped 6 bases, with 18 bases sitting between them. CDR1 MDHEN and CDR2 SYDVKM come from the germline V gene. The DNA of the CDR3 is TGTGCCAGCATTGGTTCAGGGGATGTGGCTGAAGCTTTCTTT. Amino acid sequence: CASIGSGDVAEAFF.

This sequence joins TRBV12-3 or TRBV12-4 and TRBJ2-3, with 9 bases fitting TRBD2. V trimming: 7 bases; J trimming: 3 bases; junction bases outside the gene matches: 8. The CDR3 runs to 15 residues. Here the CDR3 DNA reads TGTGCCAGCACAGTAGCGGGAGAGATGACAGATACGCAGTATTTT. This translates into CASTVAGEMTDTQYF.

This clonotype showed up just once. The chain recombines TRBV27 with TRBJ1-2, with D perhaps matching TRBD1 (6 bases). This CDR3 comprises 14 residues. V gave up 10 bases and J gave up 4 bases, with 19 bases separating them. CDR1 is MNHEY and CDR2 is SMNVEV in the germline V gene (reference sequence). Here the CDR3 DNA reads TGTGCCACCGTGGACCAACAGGGTAGCTATGGCTACACCTTC. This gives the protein CATVDQQGSYGYTF.

CDR3 bases: TGTGCCAGCAGGCTCCGCCGGGACACCGGGGAGCTGTTTTTT. The encoded protein is CASRLRRDTGELFF. The chain joins TRBV12-3 or TRBV12-4 to TRBJ2-2, with D hard to call. The V gene lost 6 bases and the J gene lost 3 bases, with 11 bases spanning the gap. This CDR3 region has 14 residues.

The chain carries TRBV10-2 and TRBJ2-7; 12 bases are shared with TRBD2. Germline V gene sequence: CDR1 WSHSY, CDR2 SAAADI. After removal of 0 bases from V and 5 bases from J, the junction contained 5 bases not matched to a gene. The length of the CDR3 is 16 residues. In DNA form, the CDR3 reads TGCGCCAGCAGTGAGTCGAGACCTAGCGGGAGGGACGAGCAGTACGTC. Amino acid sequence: CASSESRPSGRDEQYV.

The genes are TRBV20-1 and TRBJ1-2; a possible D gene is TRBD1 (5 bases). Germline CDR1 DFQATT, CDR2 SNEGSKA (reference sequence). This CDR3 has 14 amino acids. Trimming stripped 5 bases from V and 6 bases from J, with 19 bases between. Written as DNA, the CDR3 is TGCAGTGCTCCCCGTCCAGGGTTTGGGGATGGCTACACCTTC. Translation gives CSAPRPGFGDGYTF.

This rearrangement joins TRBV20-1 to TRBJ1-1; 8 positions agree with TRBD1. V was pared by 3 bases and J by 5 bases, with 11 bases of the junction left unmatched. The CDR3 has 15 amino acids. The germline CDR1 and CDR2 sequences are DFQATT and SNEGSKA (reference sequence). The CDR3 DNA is TGCAGTGCTAGGGACTACAGGGGGAGTTGGACTGAAGCTTTCTTT. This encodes CSARDYRGSWTEAFF.

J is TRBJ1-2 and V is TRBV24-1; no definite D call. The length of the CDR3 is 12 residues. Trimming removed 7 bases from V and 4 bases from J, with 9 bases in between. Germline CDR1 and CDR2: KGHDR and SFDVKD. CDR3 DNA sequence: TGTGCCACCAGCGACGGATTCTATGGCTACACCTTC. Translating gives CATSDGFYGYTF.

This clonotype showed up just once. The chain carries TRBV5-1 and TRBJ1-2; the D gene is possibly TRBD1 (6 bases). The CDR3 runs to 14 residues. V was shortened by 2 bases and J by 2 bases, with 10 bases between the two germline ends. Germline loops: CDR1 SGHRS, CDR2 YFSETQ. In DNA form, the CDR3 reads TGCGCCAGCAGCTTTCAGGGGCCGAACTATGGCTACACCTTC. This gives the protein CASSFQGPNYGYTF.

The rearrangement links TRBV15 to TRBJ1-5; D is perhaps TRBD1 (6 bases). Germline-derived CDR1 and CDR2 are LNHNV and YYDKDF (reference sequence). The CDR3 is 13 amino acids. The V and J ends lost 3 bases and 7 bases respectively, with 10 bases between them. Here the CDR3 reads CATSSFRGQPQHF. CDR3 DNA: TGTGCCACCAGCAGTTTTAGGGGGCAGCCCCAGCATTTT.

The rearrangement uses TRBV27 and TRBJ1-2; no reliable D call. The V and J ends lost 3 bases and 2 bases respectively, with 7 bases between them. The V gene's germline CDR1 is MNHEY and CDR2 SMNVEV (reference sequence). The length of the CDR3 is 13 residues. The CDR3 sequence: CASSFSVNYGYTF. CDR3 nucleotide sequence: TGTGCCAGCAGTTTTTCCGTGAACTATGGCTACACCTTC.

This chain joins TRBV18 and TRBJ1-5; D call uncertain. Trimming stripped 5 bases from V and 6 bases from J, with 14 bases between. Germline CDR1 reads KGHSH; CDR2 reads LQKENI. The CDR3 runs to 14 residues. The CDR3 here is CASSTDALGQPQHF. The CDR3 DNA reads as TGTGCCAGCTCAACCGACGCGTTAGGTCAGCCCCAGCATTTT.

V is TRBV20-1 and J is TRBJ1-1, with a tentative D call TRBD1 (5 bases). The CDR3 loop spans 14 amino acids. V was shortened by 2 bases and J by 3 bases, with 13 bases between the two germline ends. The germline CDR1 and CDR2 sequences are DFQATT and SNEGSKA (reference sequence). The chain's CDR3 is CSARRSLGDTEAFF. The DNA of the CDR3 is TGCAGTGCTAGAAGGTCTTTGGGGGACACTGAAGCTTTCTTT.

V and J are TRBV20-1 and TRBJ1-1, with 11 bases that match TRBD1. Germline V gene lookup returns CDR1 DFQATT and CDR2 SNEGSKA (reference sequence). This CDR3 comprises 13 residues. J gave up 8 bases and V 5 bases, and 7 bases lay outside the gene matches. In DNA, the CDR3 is TGCAGTGCTTTAGGACAGGGGGCATCGGAAGCTTTCTTT. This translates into CSALGQGASEAFF.

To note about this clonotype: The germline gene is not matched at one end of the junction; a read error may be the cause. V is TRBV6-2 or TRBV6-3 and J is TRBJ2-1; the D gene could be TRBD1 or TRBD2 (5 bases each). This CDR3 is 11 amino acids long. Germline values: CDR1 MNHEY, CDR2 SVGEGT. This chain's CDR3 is CASSYYGTCLF. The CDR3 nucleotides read TGTGCCAGCAGTTATTATGGGACCTGCCTCTTC.

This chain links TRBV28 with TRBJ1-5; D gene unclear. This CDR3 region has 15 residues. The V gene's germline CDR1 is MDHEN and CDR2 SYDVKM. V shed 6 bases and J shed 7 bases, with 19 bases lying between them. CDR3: CASSSRHPLWQPQHF. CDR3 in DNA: TGTGCCAGCAGCTCCCGACATCCTTTGTGGCAGCCCCAGCATTTT.